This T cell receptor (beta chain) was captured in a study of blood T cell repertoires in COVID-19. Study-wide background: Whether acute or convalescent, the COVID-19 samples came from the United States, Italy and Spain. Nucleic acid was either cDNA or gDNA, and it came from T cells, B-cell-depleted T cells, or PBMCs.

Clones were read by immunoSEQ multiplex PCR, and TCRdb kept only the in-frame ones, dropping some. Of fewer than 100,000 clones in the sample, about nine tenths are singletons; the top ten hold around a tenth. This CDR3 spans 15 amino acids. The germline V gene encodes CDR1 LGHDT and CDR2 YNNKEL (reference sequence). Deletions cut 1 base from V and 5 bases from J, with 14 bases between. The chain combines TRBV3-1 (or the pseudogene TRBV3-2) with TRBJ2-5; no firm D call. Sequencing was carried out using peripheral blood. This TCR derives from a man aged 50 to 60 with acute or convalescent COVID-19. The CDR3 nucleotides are TGTGCCAGCAGCCAAGTTGCTACCCCCGGGGAGACCCAGTACTTC. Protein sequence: CASSQVATPGETQYF.